These 18 T cell receptor beta chains were all obtained from the same sample, sequenced in a study of radiation and T cells in renal cell carcinoma. Treatment noted: treatment-naive control, cytoreductive nephrectomy. The repertoire was sequenced with immunoSEQ multiplex PCR; TCRdb's copy has only in-frame clones and lacks some. The sample records 24,000 or so clones, about three fifths being singletons. The specimen was tumor tissue, collected from a patient whose treatment was nephrectomy without radiotherapy. The receptors come from a man aged 35-49 years with renal cell carcinoma.

This chain uses TRBV13 with TRBJ2-1, with 9 bases identical to TRBD1. The junction had 8 bases not matched to a gene; V was cut back by 5 bases and J by 3 bases. The CDR3 is 16 residues long. Germline lookup yields CDR1 PRHDT and CDR2 FYEKMQ (reference sequence). CDR3 DNA: TGTGCCAGCAGCGCCCGACAGGGGGTGAACTACAATGAGCAGTTCTTC. Protein sequence: CASSARQGVNYNEQFF. The whole variable domain, filled in from reference TRBV13 and TRBJ2-1, reads AAGVIQSPRHLIKEKRETATLKCYPIPRHDTVYWYQQGPGQDPQFLISFYEKMQSDKGSIPDRFSAQQFSDYHSELNMSSLELGDSALYFCASSARQGVNYNEQFFGPGTRLTVL.

The chain has TRBV4-2 and TRBJ2-5, with 8 bases aligning to TRBD2. Germline assignment: CDR1 LGHNA and CDR2 YNFKEQ. This CDR3 has 15 amino acids. V dropped 0 bases and J dropped 1; count of bases not matched to a gene: 1. The CDR3 sequence: CASSQDREGQETQYF. CDR3 DNA: TGTGCCAGCAGCCAAGATCGGGAGGGCCAAGAGACCCAGTACTTC.

This chain links TRBV13 with TRBJ2-7; 8 bases align to TRBD2. This CDR3 comprises 16 residues. V was pared by 0 bases and J by 0 bases, with 4 bases of the junction left unmatched. Germline V gene lookup returns CDR1 PRHDT and CDR2 FYEKMQ (reference sequence). CDR3 in DNA: TGTGCCAGCAGCTTAGGCGGCGGGAGGAGCTCCTACGAGCAGTACTTC. Encoded protein: CASSLGGGRSSYEQYF.

This rearrangement joins TRBV6-1 to TRBJ2-7; the D gene is possibly TRBD2 (6 bases). Trimming removed 1 base from V and 2 bases from J, with 12 bases in between. Germline-derived CDR1 and CDR2 are MNHNS and SASEGT. This CDR3 region has 15 residues. The CDR3 coding sequence is TGTGCCAGCAGTGAAGATCCCCAGCGGGCCTACGAGCAGTACGTC. This translates into CASSEDPQRAYEQYV.

This rearrangement joins TRBV29-1 to TRBJ2-1, with a tentative D call TRBD1 (6 bases). The CDR3 sequence is 12 residues long. The germline CDR1 and CDR2 sequences are SQVTM and ANQGSEA. Trimming cost V 6 bases and J 7 bases, with 13 bases left between them. The CDR3 loop is CSVDRFANEQFF. CDR3 nucleotides: TGCAGCGTCGACAGGTTTGCGAATGAGCAGTTCTTC.

The V gene is TRBV19, the J gene TRBJ1-1, with 8 bases aligning to TRBD1. The CDR3 contains 13 residues. Germline CDR1 is LNHDA and CDR2 is SQIVND (reference sequence). V dropped 5 bases and J dropped 11; count of bases not matched to a gene: 10. This chain's CDR3 is CASSPGGDRWAFF. As DNA, the CDR3 is TGTGCCAGTAGTCCAGGGGGCGACAGGTGGGCTTTCTTT.

V gene TRBV4-3 combines with J gene TRBJ2-2; TRBD1 agrees at 8 bases. From germline, CDR1 is LGHNA and CDR2 YSLEER. J was trimmed by 6 bases and V by 2 bases; bases with no gene match: 5. This CDR3 is built from 15 residues. CDR3 DNA: TGCGCCAGCAGCCAACTGACAGGGGACGCCGGGGAGCTGTTTTTT. Encoded protein: CASSQLTGDAGELFF.

The genes are TRBV11-3 and TRBJ1-1; D is unresolved. Germline CDR1 reads SGHNT; CDR2 reads YENEEA. With 1 base removed from V and 3 bases from J, the gap between germline ends came to 3 bases. The CDR3 totals 12 residues. CDR3 protein: CASSLVYTEAFF. CDR3 DNA sequence: TGTGCCAGCAGCTTAGTATACACTGAAGCTTTCTTT.

The chain carries TRBV6-6 and TRBJ2-7; D could derive from TRBD1 or TRBD2 (5 bases each). The CDR3 sequence is 16 residues long. Looked up from germline, CDR1 is MNHNY and CDR2 is SVGAGI (reference sequence). Trimming stripped 5 bases from V and 3 bases from J, with 20 bases between. This CDR3 is CASSQPEMGRNYEQYV. CDR3 in DNA: TGTGCCAGCAGTCAGCCTGAAATGGGACGGAACTACGAGCAGTACGTC.

This chain uses TRBV2 with TRBJ2-7; 9 positions agree with TRBD1. V lost 7 bases and J lost 2; bases outside the gene matches: 9. The germline V gene encodes CDR1 SNHLY and CDR2 FYNNEI. The length of the CDR3 is 15 residues. The CDR3 DNA sequence: TGTGCCAGCAAAAGACCGGGACAGGGAACCTACGAGCAGTACTTC. Translated, it gives CASKRPGQGTYEQYF. The full variable domain, rest sourced from reference TRBV2 and TRBJ2-7, is EPEVTQTPSHQVTQMGQEVILRCVPISNHLYFYWYRQILGQKVEFLVSFYNNEISEKSEIFDDQFSVERPDGSNFTLKIRSTKLEDSAMYFCASKRPGQGTYEQYFGPGTRLTVT.

V gene TRBV4-2 combines with J gene TRBJ2-1, with D possibly matching TRBD2 (6 bases). The CDR3 contains 17 residues. Germline lookup yields CDR1 LGHNA and CDR2 YNFKEQ. V lost 0 bases and J 2 bases, leaving 14 bases between the germline ends. CDR3 nucleotides: TGTGCCAGCAGCCAAGAAGGGCCGGGGGAGACCTACAATGAGCAGTTCTTC. Its translation: CASSQEGPGETYNEQFF.

This clone is labeled as medium-sized (0.01 to 0.1%). This sequence joins TRBV10-3 and TRBJ1-2, with a possible D match to TRBD1 (5 bases). The V end was cut by 9 bases, the J end by 4 bases, with 27 bases between. There are 17 residues in the CDR3. CDR1 and CDR2 (germline): ENHRY, SYGVKD. This CDR3 reads CAIRSAQGTLSPYGYTF. CDR3 sequence (DNA): TGTGCCATACGCTCTGCGCAGGGTACCCTAAGTCCCTATGGCTACACCTTC.

The V gene is TRBV6-5, the J gene TRBJ1-2; tentative D call: TRBD1 (6 bases). In germline, CDR1 is MNHEY, CDR2 SVGAGI. The CDR3 covers 14 residues. The V end was cut by 2 bases, the J end by 4 bases, with 11 bases between. CDR3 in amino acids: CASSYGGRFYGYTF. CDR3 bases: TGTGCCAGCAGTTACGGGGGGCGCTTCTATGGCTACACCTTC.

V usage is TRBV19 and J usage is TRBJ1-4; no clear D. Per the germline V gene, CDR1 is LNHDA and CDR2 is SQIVND (reference sequence). Trimming removed 6 bases from V and 0 bases from J, with 8 bases in between. The CDR3 consists of 14 residues. CDR3 region: CASSPTPTNEKLFF. The CDR3 DNA sequence: TGTGCCAGTAGCCCGACACCAACTAATGAAAAACTGTTTTTT.

The chain has TRBV5-8 and TRBJ2-3; possible D gene TRBD1, 5 bases. The CDR3 is 14 amino acids. Trimming shortened V by 4 bases and J by 3 bases, and 12 bases separated the two germline ends. The germline gives CDR1 SGHTS, CDR2 YDEGEE. Written as DNA, the CDR3 is TGTGCCAGCAGCGGTGGCAGGGAAACAGATACGCAGTATTTT. Protein sequence: CASSGGRETDTQYF.

V is TRBV18 and J is TRBJ1-4; D is unclear. Germline V lookup: CDR1 KGHSH, CDR2 LQKENI. This CDR3 spans 14 amino acids. V gave up 6 bases and J gave up 4 bases, with 12 bases separating them. CDR3 sequence reads: CASSRLEGNEKLFF. CDR3 bases: TGTGCCAGCTCGCGGCTAGAGGGTAATGAAAAACTGTTTTTT.

The chain couples TRBV6-5 to TRBJ1-2, with unresolved D. The CDR3 is 13 amino acids. The V gene lost 6 bases and the J gene lost 2 bases, with 10 bases spanning the gap. Per the germline V gene, CDR1 is MNHEY and CDR2 is SVGAGI. The CDR3 here is CASRPKGNYGYTF. The CDR3, as DNA: TGTGCCAGCAGGCCGAAGGGAAACTATGGCTACACCTTC.

The chain joins TRBV10-3 to TRBJ2-3; TRBD1 agrees at 9 bases. The ends lost 5 bases at V and 3 bases at J; junction bases unmatched: 3. Germline V lookup: CDR1 ENHRY, CDR2 SYGVKD. The CDR3 covers 14 residues. The CDR3 protein is CAISPGTGTDTQYF. The CDR3 bases are TGTGCCATCAGTCCCGGGACAGGGACAGATACGCAGTATTTT.